Listed below are T cell receptor beta chains from one sample, sequenced in a study of blood T cell repertoires in COVID-19. Assay used: immunoSEQ multiplex PCR; TCRdb lists only in-frame clones, some missing. This table has around 80,000 clones, roughly 91% appearing once. Sequenced sample: peripheral blood. The receptors originated from a man aged 60 to 75 with acute or convalescent COVID-19. The CDR3 runs from the conserved cysteine through the conserved F or W.

TRBV14	TRBJ2-7	CASSQGYRTANYEQYF
TRBV12-5	TRBJ2-7	CASGLSRLARSHEQYF
TRBV3-1/TRBV3-2	TRBJ2-3	CASSQASGGPSDTQYF
TRBV5-1	TRBJ1-2	CASSSLTGTTTNYGYTF
TRBV7-8	TRBJ2-2	CASSLVTSGGANTGELFF
TRBV7-7	TRBJ2-2	CASSLGPGNGELFF
TRBV28	TRBJ1-5	CASSPGQGGSLKPQHF
TRBV28	TRBJ1-4	CASSPPGTSGFTTNEKLFF
TRBV7-9	TRBJ2-7	CASSLDLLAGGPVHEQYF
TRBV7-8	TRBJ1-2	CASSLRGLYGYTF
TRBV6-6	TRBJ1-2	CASRTGTGANYGYTF
TRBV3-1/TRBV3-2	TRBJ1-4	CASSQTGTANEKLFF
TRBV27	TRBJ1-6	CASSSGQAGSPLHF
TRBV24-1	TRBJ1-1	CATSAGVGGTEAFF
TRBV6-5	TRBJ1-5	CASRTGSVAQHF
TRBV19	TRBJ2-2	CASSIDPGRANTGELFF
TRBV6-4	TRBJ2-1	CASSDVAVAGVFEQFF
TRBV18	TRBJ2-7	CASSPLPGHIQGLPNEQYF
TRBV3-1/TRBV3-2	TRBJ2-7	CASSQEAGESFEQYF
TRBV5-1	TRBJ1-2	CASSSQGETYGYTF
TRBV2	TRBJ2-7	CASSEGGLSSYEQYF
TRBV7-8	TRBJ1-1	CASSKGDRGLVVAEAFF
TRBV30	TRBJ1-2	CAWNTPFLAGADGYTF
TRBV5-1	TRBJ2-1	CASSLSGGPHNEQFF
TRBV19	TRBJ2-1	CASSIANEQFF
TRBV30	TRBJ2-1	CAWTFTDSSYNEQFF
TRBV6-5	TRBJ2-3	CASSRGVPTDTQYF
TRBV9	TRBJ1-3	CASSPRGLGNTIYF
TRBV19	TRBJ2-7	CASSIEDGYEQYF
TRBV5-6	TRBJ1-4	CASSFGDRPVQLFF
TRBV5-6	TRBJ2-7	CASSSSYEQYF
TRBV7-8	TRBJ2-3	CASSHQTKQVSVDTQYF
TRBV5-1	TRBJ1-6	CASGTGGNNSPLHF
TRBV11-2	TRBJ1-3	CASSRGQSSGNTIYF
TRBV5-1	TRBJ1-2	CASSPGQGAYYGYTF
TRBV3-1/TRBV3-2	TRBJ1-4	CASSQDPGGNEKLFF
TRBV7-3	TRBJ2-5	CASSPTGMGETQYF
TRBV7-8	TRBJ1-3	CASSHRTGGNTIYF
TRBV10-2	TRBJ2-1	CASSESAGGPDEQFF
TRBV27	TRBJ1-1	CASSSDRGDTEAFF
TRBV5-4	TRBJ2-1	CASSLNRDRYNEQFF
TRBV3-1/TRBV3-2	TRBJ2-5	CASSPTEGRLETQYF
TRBV5-1	TRBJ1-2	CASSSGGSNYGYTF